This record covers a single TCR beta chain. Original data processing: Quantification of nucleated cells was approximated via reference gene primer amplification. Assay used: immunoSEQ multiplex PCR; TCRdb lists only in-frame clones, some missing. V and J calls and clone size follow that table, whereas D and trimming were derived from the DNA. This table has some 88,000 clones, approximately 86% appearing once. The sample belongs to a study of blood T cell repertoires in COVID-19. Study summary: Both acute and convalescent COVID-19 samples were obtained from the United States, Italy and Spain. T cells, B-cell-depleted T cells, or PBMCs provided the cDNA or gDNA that served as material.

With 2 bases removed from V and 4 bases from J, the gap between germline ends came to 12 bases. Germline-derived CDR1 and CDR2 are SGHNT and YYREEE (reference sequence). This CDR3 is 15 amino acids long. Sequencing input: peripheral blood. J is TRBJ2-2 and V is TRBV5-4, with no clear D. The origin of this receptor is a man aged 55 to 69 with acute or convalescent COVID-19. CDR3 loop: CASSFEEFGTGELFF. CDR3 coding DNA: TGTGCCAGCAGCTTTGAGGAATTCGGCACCGGGGAGCTGTTTTTT.